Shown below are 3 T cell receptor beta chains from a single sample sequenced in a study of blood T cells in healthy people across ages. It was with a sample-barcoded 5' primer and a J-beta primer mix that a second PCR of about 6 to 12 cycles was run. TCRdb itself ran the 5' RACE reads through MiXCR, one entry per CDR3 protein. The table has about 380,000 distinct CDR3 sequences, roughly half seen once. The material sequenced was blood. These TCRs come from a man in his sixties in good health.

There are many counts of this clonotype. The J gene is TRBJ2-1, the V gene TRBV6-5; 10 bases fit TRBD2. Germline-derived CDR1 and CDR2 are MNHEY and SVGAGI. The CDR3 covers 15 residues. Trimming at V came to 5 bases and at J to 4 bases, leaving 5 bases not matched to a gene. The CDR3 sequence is CASSKLAGDYNEQFF. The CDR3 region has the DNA TGTGCCAGCAGTAAGCTAGCGGGGGATTACAATGAGCAGTTCTTC.

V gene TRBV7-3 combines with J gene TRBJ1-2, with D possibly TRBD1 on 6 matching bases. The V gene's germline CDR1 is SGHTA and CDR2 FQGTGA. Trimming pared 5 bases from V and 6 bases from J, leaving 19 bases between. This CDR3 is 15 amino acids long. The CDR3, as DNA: TGTGCCAGCAGCCAAATGGGTACAGGGACGAATGGCTACACCTTC. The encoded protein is CASSQMGTGTNGYTF.

In DNA, the CDR3 is TGTGCCAGCAGCTTCTCCGGACTTTCCAATGAGCAGTTCTTC. Encoded protein: CASSFSGLSNEQFF. The gene calls are TRBV11-3 and TRBJ2-1, with a possible D match to TRBD2 (5 bases). Germline V gives CDR1 SGHNT, CDR2 YENEEA. V lost 3 bases to trimming and J lost 6 bases, with 12 bases between them. The CDR3 loop spans 14 amino acids.